Each of the 8 T cell receptor beta chains below was sequenced from the same sample in a study of OX40 agonist ivuxolimab in advanced cancers. Clones were sequenced by immunoSEQ multiplex PCR, and TCRdb holds only the in-frame ones, with some missing. The data hold tens of thousands of clones, with approximately 82% observed a single time. The specimen comprised CD4+ or CD8+ T cells sorted from blood, sampled in a trial of the OX40 agonist ivuxolimab. The source of these receptors is an adult with an advanced solid tumor such as melanoma, head and neck, liver or kidney cancer.

This clone qualifies as medium-sized. V is TRBV9 and J is TRBJ1-1, with 10 bases that match TRBD1. V shed 4 bases, J shed 2 bases, and the junction held 5 bases outside the gene matches. Per the germline V gene, CDR1 is SGDLS and CDR2 is YYNGEE. The length of the CDR3 is 15 residues. The CDR3 DNA reads TGTGCCAGCAGCCTCGGGACAGGGGCCAACACTGAAGCTTTCTTT. It codes for CASSLGTGANTEAFF.

The genes are TRBV6-6 and TRBJ2-3; tentatively, D is TRBD2 (6 bases). The CDR3 is 14 amino acids. Germline CDR1 and CDR2: MNHNY and SVGAGI (reference sequence). V lost 0 bases, J lost 6 bases, and 10 bases lay in between. The CDR3 protein is CASSYSTGVDTQYF. CDR3 DNA sequence: TGTGCCAGCAGTTACTCCACGGGGGTGGATACGCAGTATTTT.

The chain employs TRBV5-8 and TRBJ2-7; D uncertain. V dropped 6 bases and J dropped 2 bases, with 9 bases sitting between them. Looked up from germline, CDR1 is SGHTS and CDR2 is YDEGEE. The CDR3 loop spans 12 amino acids. CDR3: CASTFNAYEQYF. The CDR3 DNA reads as TGTGCCAGCACCTTTAATGCCTACGAGCAGTACTTC.

In this sample, this clone turned up a few times. The rearrangement joins TRBV5-4 to TRBJ2-7; D assignment may be TRBD1 or TRBD2 (5 bases each). Germline CDR1 and CDR2: SGHNT and YYREEE (reference sequence). The V and J ends lost 0 bases and 0 bases respectively, with 16 bases between them. There are 17 residues in the CDR3. CDR3 bases: TGTGCCAGCAGCTTGGGGGCCGGGGCGGCTGTCTCCTACGAGCAGTACTTC. Protein sequence: CASSLGAGAAVSYEQYF.

The V and J genes are TRBV15 and TRBJ2-5, with a weak D call TRBD1 (6 bases). V was clipped by 5 bases and J by 0 bases, with 13 bases between them. The CDR3 loop spans 15 amino acids. Germline assignment: CDR1 LNHNV and CDR2 YYDKDF (reference sequence). This chain's CDR3 is CATSARQAYQETQYF. The CDR3 region has the DNA TGTGCCACCAGCGCCAGACAGGCCTACCAAGAGACCCAGTACTTC.

This chain connects TRBV14 to TRBJ2-5; D is unclear. Germline V gene lookup returns CDR1 SGHDN and CDR2 FVKESK. The CDR3 is 13 residues long. Trimming took 0 bases from V and 14 from J, leaving 16 bases between them. CDR3 in amino acids: CASSQDRLGPGYF. CDR3 DNA: TGTGCCAGCAGCCAAGATCGATTAGGACCCGGTTACTTC. Full variable domain (outside the CDR3, taken from reference TRBV14 and TRBJ2-5): EAGVTQFPSHSVIEKGQTVTLRCDPISGHDNLYWYRRVMGKEIKFLLHFVKESKQDESGMPNNRFLAERTGGTYSTLKVQPAELEDSGVYFCASSQDRLGPGYFGPGTRLLVL.

The chain carries TRBV5-3 and TRBJ2-7; D uncertain. TRBV5-3 belongs to the ORF category, with a function that is uncertain. This CDR3 has 14 amino acids. Deletions cut 4 bases from V and 0 bases from J, with 11 bases between. This CDR3 reads CARSTVRSSYEQYF. CDR3 in DNA: TGTGCCAGAAGCACTGTAAGAAGCTCCTACGAGCAGTACTTC.

The rearrangement uses TRBV7-8 and TRBJ2-1; no clear D gene. The CDR3 contains 17 residues. Trimming took 5 bases from V and 7 from J, leaving 24 bases between them. Germline V gives CDR1 SGHVS, CDR2 FQNEAQ. CDR3 sequence: CASSPALRLGIRNEQFF. The CDR3 nucleotides are TGTGCCAGCAGCCCCGCCCTGCGACTGGGGATCAGGAATGAGCAGTTCTTC.